This T cell receptor (beta chain) was sequenced in a study of cytomegalovirus exposure and HLA in healthy donors (dated by TCRdb to 2016 to 2017). Looking at the study overall: In an earlier analysis of 587 of the donors, approximately 260 Gb of sequence data and 117 million unique TCR beta sequences from roughly 190 million T cells were reported. The T cell repertoires of about 700 subjects were profiled by immunosequencing and related to cytomegalovirus serostatus. Five DR-DQ haplotypes were handled as single units for association and clustering because linkage in the cohort was strong. Approximately 300 gigabases of sequencing data and 70 million to 100 million unique TCR sequences made up an early release that covered nearly 650 HLA-typed donors. Every repertoire in the discovery cohort had been generated on one and the same sequencing platform. An earlier analysis of more than 450 of the donors used high-throughput TCR beta sequencing to judge whether each TCR beta V gene segment behaved as functional or pseudogenic. Among the approximately 430 genotyped donors, around 81% belonged to the genetic ancestry cluster associated with self-reported Caucasian donors. HLA typing covered class I and class II loci at four-digit resolution. Donor age, sex, ethnicity and CMV serostatus were compiled alongside the repertoire data. On average, over 200,000 unique TCR beta nucleotide sequences were sequenced per donor among 398 genotyped donors of the cohort, with roughly 18% of those sequences being non-productive. A later genetic analysis took genome-wide SNP genotypes for about three fifths of the roughly 670 donors and used that subset as a discovery cohort. Along with the roughly 670-subject first cohort, a separate validation cohort of over a hundred different subjects was used. The study aimed to test whether signatures of past pathogen exposure could be identified by cataloging public T cell receptors. The later analysis used no new phenotypic data to find candidate immune exposures, relying instead on TCR beta sequences and their occurrence across donors. A later analysis re-analyzed previously published TCR beta repertoires from about 730 donors and added high-resolution HLA genotyping to study TCR occurrence patterns. To predict cytomegalovirus infection status, the study brought together high-throughput TCR immunosequencing, statistical association of individual TCRs with disease status, and machine learning. Typing coverage varied by locus: about 629-640 donors for A, B, C, DRB1 and DQB1; more than 500 for DQA1; 600 to 610 for DPA1; roughly 450 for DPB1.

The cohort was made up of about 670 healthy bone marrow donors. Cohort members were all nominally healthy when sampled, although unrecorded immune exposures were likely present. CMV serostatus was positive for roughly 290 and negative for 352 of the 666 cohort members, and was not recorded for this donor. Each donor provided a peripheral blood sample, and peripheral blood mononuclear cells were used for TCR beta sequencing. Genomic DNA was extracted from the blood cell samples with the Qiagen DNeasy Blood Extraction Kit. General study outcomes and caveats: In both the original and validation cohorts, the classifier was reported to diagnose cytomegalovirus status with high specificity and sensitivity. Presence/absence analyses assumed roughly uniform sequencing depth across donors, an assumption that may not hold. Specific HLA alleles were associated with 15,000 to 20,000 TCR beta sequences at a false discovery rate of 0.05 in a later analysis. Compared with the approximately 700-donor mean, donors in an Asian-associated ancestry cluster had fewer N-insertions in productive TCRs, according to a later genetic analysis. CMV serostatus was the only immune exposure information available for the cohort. In a later genetic analysis, a missense DCLRE1C variant was associated with V-gene and J-gene trimming of TCR beta chains, and the association was replicated in an independent cohort. A later analysis found that HLA-associated TCR beta chains were more clonally expanded and had lower generation probabilities than equally common non-associated chains. The authors suggested that the approach could potentially be extended to other disease states and immunological phenotypes. The study gave a list of over 150 TCR beta chains associated with cytomegalovirus. Only TCR beta chains were sequenced in this cohort, and the absence of alpha or paired-chain data limited detectable features. Three of the identified cytomegalovirus-associated TCR beta chains were confirmed in vitro to be specific for cytomegalovirus antigens. A cluster of highly shared sequence variants was judged likely to represent a technical artifact of the sequencing pipeline. Around 16 rarely observed V segments, including chromosome 9 orphons, were excluded from the earlier analysis of some 590 of the donors because counts were too low. Assigning TCR associations to individual alleles was difficult when HLA alleles, especially DR and DQ, strongly co-occurred. Linkage disequilibrium might explain the correlated functional status among segregating V segments, but an unknown experimental factor could not be ruled out. In a later analysis, the rate of TCR association differed among HLA loci, with DRB1 alleles having the most associated TCRs and HLA-C alleles having the fewest. A further reported finding was that TCR beta sequences accurately predicted the HLA-A and HLA-B alleles for most subjects in the first cohort. In a later analysis, several top co-occurrence clusters were reported to appear linked to parvovirus B19, influenza, CMV and Epstein-Barr virus. Because HLA typing was missing for some donors at each locus, association tests included only the typed subset. Most CMV-associated TCR beta chains appeared to be HLA-restricted in a later analysis, and the HLA associations seemed to be driven largely by CMV exposure. In an earlier analysis of 587 of the donors, most TCR beta V segments appeared in productive rearrangements about 90% or about 30% of the time, broadly matching IMGT annotations. Most TCR sequences were seen in very few donors, while some public TCRs were found in many individuals.

Only one count was recorded for this clone. The target of this receptor is not known. It has no much larger one-base neighbor in the sample; base qualities were not kept. The method was the immunoSEQ multiplex PCR assay. The multiplex PCR relied on a mix of 60 forward primers for TCR Vbeta segments and 13 reverse primers for TCR Jbeta segments. Amplification of the CDR3 region of rearranged TCR beta genes was performed with a multiplex PCR assay on genomic DNA. Amplified TCR beta libraries were sequenced as 87-base-pair reads on the Illumina HiSeq System. The paper's processing steps were these. A later analysis tallied 75 million to 95 million unique TCR beta chains across the 666 repertoires, and approximately 11 million of those chains were shared by two or more donors. To remove PCR and sequencing errors, raw reads were error-corrected and collapsed into unique sequences using a nearest-neighbor algorithm that merged closely related sequences. Alignment of CDR3 sequences to IMGT reference sequences was used to assign V, D and J gene segments. Each retained sequence needed at least a six-nucleotide match to both a V gene segment and a J gene segment. Rearrangements were called productive when the CDR3 lacked stop codons and stayed in frame with V and J; all others were non-productive. Following IMGT convention, CDR3 was defined as the stretch from the second conserved V-encoded cysteine to the conserved J-encoded phenylalanine. Sequences without an unambiguous match to a single V gene segment were excluded from the earlier analysis of approximately 560 of the donors. In an earlier analysis of a few hundred of the donors, a V segment was called functional when productive rearrangements were above 56.7%, and segregating when the standard deviation between donors exceeded 5%. A statistical classification framework was built to diagnose cytomegalovirus status from the catalog of TCR beta chain sequences. V and J gene assignment, in a later analysis, came from comparing TCR nucleotide sequences with IMGT/GENE-DB human TR gene sequences. A later analysis assigned CDR3 sequences and most-parsimonious VDJ recombination scenarios with the TCRdist pipeline. In a later analysis, every TCR beta chain was defined by the combination of its CDR3 amino acid sequence and its V-gene family, and reads without a unique V-gene family were dropped. A later analysis removed 500 to 650 highly shared, low-generation-probability nucleotide sequences to deal with suspected cross-contamination and a sequencing artifact. A later analysis calculated a clonal expansion index for each public chain from normalized within-repertoire ranks of inferred template counts. Generation probabilities in a later analysis came from a VDJ recombination model fitted to out-of-frame rearrangements, and those results were checked against IGoR. A later analysis scored TCR-TCR, TCR-HLA and TCR-CMV co-occurrence with hypergeometric tests, applying a repertoire-size bias correction to TCR pairs. False discovery rates were estimated in a later analysis by permuting HLA or CMV assignments 20 times. In a later analysis, co-occurring TCRs were grouped using DBSCAN, with TCRdist sequence similarity added in when clustering inside HLA-allele-positive subsets. Co-occurrence clustering excluded repertoires with fewer than 30,000 or more than 120,000 public chains, plus five with anomalous nucleotide sharing. TCRdb's version of the immuneACCESS table is confined to in-frame rearrangements and falls short of the full clone set. An unresolved V gene accounts for under half of the shortfall where checked; the remainder is of unknown origin. V, J and clone size reflect that table, while D and trimming were determined from the DNA. The sample has 160,000 or so clones on record, approximately 72% of them singletons. The biggest ten clones account for about 2.5% of the sample.

The sequencing sample was made of PBMCs. This sequence originates from a human donor in good health.

The nucleotides are TGTGCCAGCAAAAAGGAAGCGGGGGCCCTCTACGAGCAGTACTTC. Translated, it reads CASKKEAGALYEQYF. This sequence uses TRBV6-5 and TRBJ2-7; 8 bases in the middle match TRBD2. Reading from cysteine to phenylalanine, the CDR3 counts 15 amino acids. Kept here is only the CDR3 DNA, which spans 45 bases and is read in frame from base 1. The germline V gene provides CDR1 MNHEY and CDR2 SVGAGI. V loses 7 bases at its end and J loses 3 bases; junction bases beyond the gene matches: 11.